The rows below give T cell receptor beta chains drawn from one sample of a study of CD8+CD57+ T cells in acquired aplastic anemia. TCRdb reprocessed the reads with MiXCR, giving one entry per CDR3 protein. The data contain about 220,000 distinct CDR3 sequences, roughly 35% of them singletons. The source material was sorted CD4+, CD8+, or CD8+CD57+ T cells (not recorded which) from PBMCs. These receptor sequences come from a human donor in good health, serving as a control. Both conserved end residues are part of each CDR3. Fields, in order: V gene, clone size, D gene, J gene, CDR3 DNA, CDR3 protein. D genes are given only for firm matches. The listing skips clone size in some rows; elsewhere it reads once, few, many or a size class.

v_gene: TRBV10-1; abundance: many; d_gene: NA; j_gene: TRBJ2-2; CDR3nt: TGCGCCAGCAGTAACCAAGATGGGTTCGGGGAGCTGTTTTTT; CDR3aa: CASSNQDGFGELFF
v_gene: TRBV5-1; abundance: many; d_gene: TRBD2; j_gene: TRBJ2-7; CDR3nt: TGCGCCAGCAGAAGAGAGGGCGGGGGTCCCTACGAGCAGTACTTC; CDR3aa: CASRREGGGPYEQYF
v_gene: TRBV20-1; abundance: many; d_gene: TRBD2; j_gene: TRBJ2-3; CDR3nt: TGCAGTGCTAGGTCCCTAGCGGGTCCGACAGATACGCAGTATTTT; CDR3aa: CSARSLAGPTDTQYF
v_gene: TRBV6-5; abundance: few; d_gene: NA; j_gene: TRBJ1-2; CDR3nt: TGTGCCAGCAGTTACCGTGTTTTGAGCGTACCTAACTATGGCTACACCTTC; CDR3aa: CASSYRVLSVPNYGYTF
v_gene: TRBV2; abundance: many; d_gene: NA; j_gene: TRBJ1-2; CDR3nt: TGTGCCAGCCGACGGGACGGATCTAACTATGGCTACACCTTC; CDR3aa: CASRRDGSNYGYTF
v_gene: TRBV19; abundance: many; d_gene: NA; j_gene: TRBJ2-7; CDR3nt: TGTGCCAGTAGTATAGACAGGGCAACCGAGCAGTACTTC; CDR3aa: CASSIDRATEQYF
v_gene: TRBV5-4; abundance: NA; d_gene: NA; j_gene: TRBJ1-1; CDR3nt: TGTGCCAGCAGCCTCTCCGGACGGGCCAACACTGAAGCTTTCTTT; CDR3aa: CASSLSGRANTEAFF
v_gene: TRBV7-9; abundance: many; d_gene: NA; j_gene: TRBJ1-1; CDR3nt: TGTGCCAGCAGCTTTTATGGCGGCACTGAAGCTTTCTTT; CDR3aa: CASSFYGGTEAFF
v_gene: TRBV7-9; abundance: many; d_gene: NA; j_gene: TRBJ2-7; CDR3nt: TGTGCCAGCAGCTTGGGAGGGGGTTCCTACGAGCAGTACTTC; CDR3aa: CASSLGGGSYEQYF
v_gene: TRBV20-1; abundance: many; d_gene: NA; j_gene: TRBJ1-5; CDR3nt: TGCAGTGTCGGGGGGGCTATCAATCAGCCCCAGCATTTT; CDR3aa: CSVGGAINQPQHF
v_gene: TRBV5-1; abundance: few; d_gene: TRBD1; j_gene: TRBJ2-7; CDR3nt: TGCGCCAGCAGCTTGGAAGGGGGCGCAAACTACGAGCAGTACTTC; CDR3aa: CASSLEGGANYEQYF
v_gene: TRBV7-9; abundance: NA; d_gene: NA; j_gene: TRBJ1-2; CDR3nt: TGTGCCAGCAGCTTGGAGACAGCTAACTATGGCTACACCTTC; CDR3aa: CASSLETANYGYTF
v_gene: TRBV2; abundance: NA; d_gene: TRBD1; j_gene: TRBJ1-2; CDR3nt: TGTGCCAGCAGTGCAGGACAGGGAGTTTTTGGCGGCTACGCCTTC; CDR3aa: CASSAGQGVFGGYAF
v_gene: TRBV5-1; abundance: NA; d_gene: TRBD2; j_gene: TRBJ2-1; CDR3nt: TGCGCCAGCAGCTTGGCGGCGACTAGCGGGAGAAATGAGCAGTTCTTC; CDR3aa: CASSLAATSGRNEQFF
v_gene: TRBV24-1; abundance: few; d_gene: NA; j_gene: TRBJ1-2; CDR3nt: TGTGCCACCAGTGAATCAGGGTATGGCTACACCTTC; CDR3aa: CATSESGYGYTF
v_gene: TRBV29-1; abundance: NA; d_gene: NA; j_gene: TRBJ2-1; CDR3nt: TGCAGCGTTGGAAGGGCCGTATCCTACAATGAGCAGTTCTTC; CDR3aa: CSVGRAVSYNEQFF
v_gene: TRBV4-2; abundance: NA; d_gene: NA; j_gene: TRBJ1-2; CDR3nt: TGTGCCAGCAGCGGTGGGGTATCGAGACAGCGAATTTCTGACTATGGCTACACCTTC; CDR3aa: CASSGGVSRQRISDYGYTF
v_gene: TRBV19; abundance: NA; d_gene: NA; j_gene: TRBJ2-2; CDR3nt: TGTGCCAGTAATGGCAGGTTCAACACCGGGGAGCTGTTTTTT; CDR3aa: CASNGRFNTGELFF
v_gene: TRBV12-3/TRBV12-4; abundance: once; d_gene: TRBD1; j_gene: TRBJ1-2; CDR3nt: TGTGCCAGCAGTTTCCAGGGGGAAAGGGGGCGAGGCTACACCTTC; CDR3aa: CASSFQGERGRGYTF
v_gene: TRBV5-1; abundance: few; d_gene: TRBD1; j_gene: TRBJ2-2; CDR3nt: TGCGCCAGCAGCAAAGTTGCGACAGGGACCACCGGGGAGCTGTTTTTT; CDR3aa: CASSKVATGTTGELFF
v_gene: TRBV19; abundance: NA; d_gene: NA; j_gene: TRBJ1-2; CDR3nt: TGTGCCAGTAGTATAGATCGGGTCTATGGCTACACCTTC; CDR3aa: CASSIDRVYGYTF
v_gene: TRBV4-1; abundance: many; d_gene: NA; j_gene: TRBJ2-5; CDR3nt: TGCGCCAGCAGCCAAGGGGAACTAAGGACCCAGTACTTC; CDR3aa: CASSQGELRTQYF